Listed here are 20 T cell receptor beta chains from one sample, sequenced in a study of blood T cell repertoires in COVID-19. Measured with immunoSEQ multiplex PCR; TCRdb has only the in-frame clones, and not every one. The table lists around 250,000 clones, roughly 88% of them singletons. Material for sequencing was PBMCs or T cells enriched from blood (not recorded which). The source is a woman in her forties who had been exposed to COVID-19.

The CDR3 reads CASSQDAGPTNQPQHF. In nucleotides, the CDR3 is TGCGCCAGCAGCCAGGATGCAGGGCCCACCAATCAGCCCCAGCATTTT. The J gene is TRBJ1-5, the V gene TRBV4-3, with a tentative D call TRBD1 (5 bases). Germline CDR1 and CDR2: LGHNA and YSLEER. The CDR3 contains 16 residues. V lost 3 bases and J lost 3, with 15 bases in between.

The chain links TRBV3-1 (or the pseudogene TRBV3-2) to TRBJ1-5; no reliable D call. Between the trimmed V and J ends, which lost 4 bases and 0 bases, there was a span of 7 bases. The germline gives CDR1 LGHDT, CDR2 YNNKEL (reference sequence). The CDR3 runs to 14 residues. The CDR3 region is CASSRGYSNQPQHF. In DNA form, the CDR3 reads TGTGCCAGCAGCCGCGGGTATAGCAATCAGCCCCAGCATTTT.

The chain recombines TRBV4-2 with TRBJ2-2, with 7 nucleotides matching TRBD1. CDR1 LGHNA and CDR2 YNFKEQ come from the germline V gene. After removal of 4 bases from V and 8 bases from J, the junction contained 7 bases not matched to a gene. This CDR3 region has 14 residues. Here the CDR3 reads CASSRNRGEGELFF. The DNA for the CDR3 is TGTGCCAGCAGCCGCAACAGGGGCGAGGGGGAGCTGTTTTTT.

The chain employs TRBV4-3 and TRBJ1-6; weak D call: TRBD1 (6 bases). V lost 0 bases and J lost 0, with 9 bases in between. Looked up from germline, CDR1 is LGHNA and CDR2 is YSLEER. There are 17 residues in the CDR3. CDR3 region: CASSQDKDSSYNSPLHF. The DNA of the CDR3 is TGCGCCAGCAGCCAAGACAAGGACAGCTCCTATAATTCACCCCTCCACTTT.

This chain links TRBV19 with TRBJ1-3, with a weak D call TRBD1 (6 bases). Trimming removed 3 bases at V and 2 bases at J, with 11 bases between. This CDR3 region has 15 residues. Germline-derived CDR1 and CDR2 are LNHDA and SQIVND (reference sequence). The CDR3 region has the DNA TGTGCCAGTAGTATCGACAGGTCGCCTGGAAACACCATATATTTT. The encoded protein is CASSIDRSPGNTIYF.

The chain couples TRBV25-1 to TRBJ2-1; 8 nucleotides align to TRBD1. CDR1 and CDR2 from the germline V gene are MGHDK and SYGVNS. Trimming removed 4 bases from V and 2 bases from J; junction bases left unmatched: 4. The CDR3 covers 15 residues. The CDR3 protein is CASSGYRGAYNEQFF. CDR3 bases: TGTGCCAGCAGTGGATACAGGGGGGCCTACAATGAGCAGTTCTTC.

Only a few counts were recorded for this clone. The chain uses TRBV5-5 and TRBJ2-2, with unresolved D. Between the trimmed V and J ends, which lost 4 bases and 0 bases, there was a span of 13 bases. This CDR3 has 16 residues. CDR1 SGHKS and CDR2 YYEKEE come from the germline V gene (reference sequence). The CDR3 sequence is CASSGLDTTNTGELFF. CDR3 coding DNA: TGTGCCAGCAGCGGGTTAGACACGACGAACACCGGGGAGCTGTTTTTT. Combining the CDR3 with reference TRBV5-5 and TRBJ2-2 gives the whole variable domain DAGVTQSPTHLIKTRGQQVTLRCSPISGHKSVSWYQQVLGQGPQFIFQYYEKEERGRGNFPDRFSARQFPNYSSELNVNALLLGDSALYLCASSGLDTTNTGELFFGEGSRLTVL.

Here the CDR3 reads CASSLEGVRGTGGYTF. In nucleotides, the CDR3 is TGTGCCAGCAGTTTAGAGGGAGTCAGGGGCACAGGTGGCTACACCTTC. V gene TRBV28 combines with J gene TRBJ1-2, with TRBD1 as a possible D gene (6 bases). The CDR3 contains 16 residues. The V end lost 2 bases, the J end lost 7 bases, and 20 bases lay between the germline ends. Germline CDR1 reads MDHEN; CDR2 reads SYDVKM.

The chain has TRBV28 and TRBJ1-2, with 11 bases aligning to TRBD1. Germline trimming cut 10 bases from V and 2 bases from J; bases unmatched to any gene: 9. CDR1 and CDR2 (germline): MDHEN, SYDVKM. This CDR3 comprises 15 residues. Written as DNA, the CDR3 is TGTGCCACCCATACGAGGACAGGGGGCAACTATGGCTACACCTTC. Its protein product is CATHTRTGGNYGYTF.

The V gene is TRBV4-3, the J gene TRBJ2-3; 10 positions agree with TRBD1. Per germline, CDR1 LGHNA and CDR2 YSLEER. Losses at the gene ends were 1 base for V and 3 bases for J; bases not matched to a gene: 7. The CDR3 is 17 residues long. CDR3 in amino acids: CASSQVVWDRGTDTQYF. In nucleotides, the CDR3 is TGCGCCAGCAGCCAAGTTGTATGGGACAGGGGTACAGATACGCAGTATTTT.

The chain links TRBV28 to TRBJ1-2; D ambiguous. The germline gives CDR1 MDHEN, CDR2 SYDVKM. Trimming left V 2 bases short and J 7 bases short, with 11 bases between. The CDR3 is made up of 13 amino acids. The CDR3 DNA reads as TGTGCCAGCAGTTTAGTTGTTTCGTTTGGCTACACCTTC. Residues: CASSLVVSFGYTF.

The chain recombines TRBV7-9 with TRBJ1-5; D perhaps matches TRBD1 (6 bases). Trimming stripped 11 bases from V and 3 bases from J, with 17 bases between. The CDR3 is made up of 14 amino acids. CDR1 and CDR2 from the germline V gene are SEHNR and FQNEAQ (reference sequence). This CDR3 is CAVTLRDTNQPQHF. In DNA, the CDR3 is TGTGCCGTTACCTTACGGGACACCAATCAGCCCCAGCATTTT.

The chain links TRBV7-8 to TRBJ2-6; D unclear. CDR3 size: 15 residues. CDR1 SGHVS and CDR2 FQNEAQ come from the germline V gene. V was clipped by 2 bases and J by 4 bases, with 9 bases between them. The CDR3 sequence: CASSLNLRGANVLTF. Here the CDR3 DNA reads TGTGCCAGCAGCTTAAACTTAAGAGGGGCCAACGTCCTGACTTTC.

The CDR3 DNA sequence: TGTGCCAGCAGCCCTGTGGGGCTCAGGGATGAGCAGTTCTTC. Protein product: CASSPVGLRDEQFF. The chain is built from TRBV7-3 and TRBJ2-1; D perhaps matches TRBD1 (5 bases). With 5 bases removed from V and 8 bases from J, the gap between germline ends came to 16 bases. The CDR3 is 14 amino acids. Per the germline V gene, CDR1 is SGHTA and CDR2 is FQGTGA.

The chain joins TRBV30 to TRBJ2-7, with no clear D. The CDR3 spans 12 residues. Trimming pared 3 bases from V and 2 bases from J, leaving 8 bases between. From germline, CDR1 is GTSNPN and CDR2 SVGIG (reference sequence). CDR3 coding DNA: TGTGCCTGGAGCGTAGCCACCTACGAGCAGTACGTC. Its translation is CAWSVATYEQYV.

The chain carries TRBV19 and TRBJ2-2, with 11 bases aligning to TRBD2. The germline V gene has CDR1 LNHDA and CDR2 SQIVND (reference sequence). The CDR3 extends over 15 amino acids. After removal of 5 bases from V and 3 bases from J, the junction contained 2 bases not matched to a gene. In DNA form, the CDR3 reads TGTGCCAGTAGTTGGACTAGCGGGTACACCGGGGAGCTGTTTTTT. It specifies CASSWTSGYTGELFF.

The chain joins TRBV19 to TRBJ1-2, with TRBD1 as a possible D gene (5 bases). The CDR3 sequence is 16 residues long. The ends were cut back, 5 bases at V and 0 bases at J, with 16 bases in the middle. Germline V lookup: CDR1 LNHDA, CDR2 SQIVND (reference sequence). CDR3 sequence reads: CASSQNQGWANYGYTF. The DNA for the CDR3 is TGTGCCAGTAGTCAAAATCAGGGCTGGGCTAACTATGGCTACACCTTC.

The gene calls are TRBV23-1 and TRBJ1-1; 9 bases are a match to TRBD1. TRBV23-1 is known as an ORF, though its function is uncertain. J lost 3 bases, V lost 8 bases, and 10 bases had no gene match. CDR3 size: 15 residues. CDR3 sequence reads: CASDTLRDRDTEAFF. The CDR3 coding sequence is TGCGCCAGCGATACTCTCCGGGACAGGGACACTGAAGCTTTCTTT.

The J gene is TRBJ1-2, the V gene TRBV4-3; D may be TRBD1 (5 bases). The CDR3 contains 15 residues. CDR1 and CDR2 from the germline V gene are LGHNA and YSLEER. V shed 1 base and J shed 4 bases, with 13 bases lying between them. The CDR3 DNA reads TGCGCCAGCAGCCAAGGACTGGGGGGTTTCTATGGCTACACCTTC. Translating it yields CASSQGLGGFYGYTF.

This clone has just a few counts. The chain is built from TRBV6-2 or TRBV6-3 and TRBJ1-5; weak D call: TRBD1 (6 bases). Germline V CDR1 and CDR2: MNHEY, SVGEGT. This CDR3 comprises 13 residues. Trimming removed 6 bases from V and 5 bases from J, with 11 bases in between. In DNA, the CDR3 is TGTGCCAGCAGCCGGGACATGCATCAGCCCCAGCATTTT. This codes for CASSRDMHQPQHF.